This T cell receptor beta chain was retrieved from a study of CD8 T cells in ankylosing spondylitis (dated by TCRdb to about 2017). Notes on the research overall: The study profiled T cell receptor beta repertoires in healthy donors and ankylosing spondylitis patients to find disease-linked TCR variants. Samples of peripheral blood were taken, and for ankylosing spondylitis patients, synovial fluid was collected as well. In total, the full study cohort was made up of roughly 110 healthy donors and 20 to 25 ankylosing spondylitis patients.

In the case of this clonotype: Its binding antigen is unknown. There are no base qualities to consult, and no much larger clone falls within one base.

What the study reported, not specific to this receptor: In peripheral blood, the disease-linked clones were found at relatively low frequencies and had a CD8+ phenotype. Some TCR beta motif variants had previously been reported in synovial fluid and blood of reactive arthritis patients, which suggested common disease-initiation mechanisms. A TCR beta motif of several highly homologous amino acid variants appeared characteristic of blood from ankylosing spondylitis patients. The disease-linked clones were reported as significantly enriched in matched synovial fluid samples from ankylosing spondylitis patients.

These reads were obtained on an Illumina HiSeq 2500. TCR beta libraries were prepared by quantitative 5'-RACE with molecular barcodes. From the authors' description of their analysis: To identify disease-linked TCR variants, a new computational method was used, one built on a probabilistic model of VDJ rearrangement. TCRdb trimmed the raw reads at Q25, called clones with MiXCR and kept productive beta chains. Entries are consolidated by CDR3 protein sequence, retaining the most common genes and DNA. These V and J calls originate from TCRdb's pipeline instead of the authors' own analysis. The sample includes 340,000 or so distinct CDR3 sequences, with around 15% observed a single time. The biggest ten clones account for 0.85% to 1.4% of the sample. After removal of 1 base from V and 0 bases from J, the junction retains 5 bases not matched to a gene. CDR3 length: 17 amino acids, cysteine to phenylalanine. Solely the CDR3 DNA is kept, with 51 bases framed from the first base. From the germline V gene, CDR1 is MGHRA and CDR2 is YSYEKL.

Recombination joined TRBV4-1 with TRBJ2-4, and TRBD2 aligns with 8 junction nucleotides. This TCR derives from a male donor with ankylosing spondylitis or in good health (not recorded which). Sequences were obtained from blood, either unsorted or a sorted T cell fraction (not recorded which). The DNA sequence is TGCGCCAGCAGCCAAGCGGTGCGGGGGGTAGCCAAAAACATTCAGTACTTC. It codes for CASSQAVRGVAKNIQYF.